One and the same sample provided the 28 T cell receptor beta chains below, sequenced in a study of T cells in women clearing cervical HPV infection. The assay was immunoSEQ multiplex PCR, and TCRdb's table has in-frame clones only and misses some. The sample yields under 30,000 clones, of which the top ten take up about 5.7%. Material for sequencing was blood buffy coat. The receptors originated from a woman between 18 and 75 years old with a cervical HPV16 infection that either progressed to CIN3+ or cleared (not recorded which).

On this clone itself: The read terminates 3 residues ahead of where the CDR3 ends, so the germline J gene completes it. The genes are TRBV5-1 and TRBJ2-3, with 8 positions matching TRBD2. Germline V gene sequence: CDR1 SGHRS, CDR2 YFSETQ. V trimming: 0 bases; J trimming: 8 bases; junction bases outside the gene matches: 23. The CDR3 contains 20 residues. CDR3 DNA, as far as it was read: TGCGCCAGCAGCTTGGAGCCTCCGGGACTAGATCCGCCGCACAGAGGTACG. This encodes CASSLEPPGLDPPHRGT. The full CDR3 reads CASSLEPPGLDPPHRGTQYF. Drawing the rest from reference TRBV5-1 and TRBJ2-3, the complete variable domain is KAGVTQTPRYLIKTRGQQVTLSCSPISGHRSVSWYQQTPGQGLQFLFEYFSETQRNKGNFPGRFSGRQFSNSRSEMNVSTLELGDSALYLCASSLEPPGLDPPHRGTQYFGPGTRLTVL.

In the case of this clone: The read gets to within 3 residues of the CDR3 end, and the germline J gene fills in the rest. V gene TRBV29-1 combines with J gene TRBJ1-3, with no clear D. Germline V CDR1 and CDR2: SQVTM, ANQGSEA. V lost 7 bases and J lost 7, with 11 bases in between. The CDR3 is 11 amino acids. The CDR3 bases that were read are TGCAGCGCCGTGAGAGGGAACACC. Amino acid sequence: CSAVRGNT. The complete CDR3 protein is CSAVRGNTIYF.

Details on this clone: The DNA ends 3 residues before the CDR3 does, and the rest of the CDR3 is filled in from the germline J gene. V is TRBV6-4 and J is TRBJ2-1, with 10 positions matching TRBD1. The junction had 4 bases not matched to a gene; V was cut back by 5 bases and J by 6 bases. The CDR3 covers 14 residues. Germline V CDR1 and CDR2: MRHNA, SNTAGT. CDR3 DNA (partial): TGTGCCAGCAGTCCCGGGACAGGGGCCAATGAG. This translates into CASSPGTGANE. The whole CDR3 region reads CASSPGTGANEQFF.

As for this clone: The read terminates 3 residues before the CDR3 end, so the remaining end is supplied by the germline J gene. This chain joins TRBV11-2 and TRBJ1-5; D is possibly TRBD1 (5 bases). The CDR3 has 15 amino acids. The germline CDR1 and CDR2 sequences are SGHAT and FQNNGV. The germline V and J ends were trimmed by 5 bases and 4 bases, with 15 bases remaining between them. The sequenced CDR3 bases are TGTGCCAGCAGCCAAAGTTTGGCAGGGAATCAGCCC. The encoded protein is CASSQSLAGNQP. The whole CDR3 is CASSQSLAGNQPQHF.

As to this clone: The DNA ends 3 residues before the CDR3 does, and the rest of the CDR3 is filled in from the germline J gene. V is TRBV10-2 and J is TRBJ2-1, with 11 positions matching TRBD2. The V and J ends lost 7 bases and 9 bases, in that order; junction bases with no gene match: 8. The CDR3 consists of 14 residues. Germline V gives CDR1 WSHSY, CDR2 SAAADI. Here the CDR3 reads CASTLAGGPGEQFF. CDR3 bases read: TGCGCCAGCACCTTAGCGGGGGGGCCGGGTGAG.

Points on this clone: The read is 3 residues too short to cover the CDR3 end, so that end is filled in from the germline J gene. The chain employs TRBV20-1 and TRBJ1-1, with no clear D. Trimming pared 0 bases from V and 2 bases from J, leaving 7 bases between. The CDR3 is made up of 13 amino acids. Looked up from germline, CDR1 is DFQATT and CDR2 is SNEGSKA (reference sequence). The CDR3 DNA, read in part, is TGCAGTGCTAGAGAACCGACTAACACTGAA. This gives the protein CSAREPTNTE. The entire CDR3 protein is CSAREPTNTEAFF.

About this clone itself: The CDR3 end is not reached by the read, which stops 3 residues before it; the germline J gene fills it in. This chain links TRBV7-9 with TRBJ2-4; tentative D call: TRBD2 (6 bases). The CDR3 is 14 amino acids. The V gene's germline CDR1 is SEHNR and CDR2 FQNEAQ (reference sequence). The CDR3 bases that were read are TGTGCCAGCAGCTTAGTGGGGGGAGCCTATGGT. Amino acid sequence: CASSLVGGAYG. The entire CDR3 protein is CASSLVGGAYGQYF.

With respect to this clone: The read gets to within 3 residues of the CDR3 end, and the germline J gene fills in the rest. The chain recombines TRBV30 with TRBJ1-2; TRBD1 aligns across 11 bases. Trimming at V came to 4 bases and at J to 4 bases, leaving 5 bases not matched to a gene. Germline-derived CDR1 and CDR2 are GTSNPN and SVGIG (reference sequence). The CDR3 contains 14 residues. Incomplete CDR3 DNA: TGTGCCTGGACGGGACAGGGGGTTGGCTATGGC. Amino acid sequence: CAWTGQGVGYG. The CDR3, in full, reads CAWTGQGVGYGYTF.

As to this clone: Sequencing ends 3 residues short of the CDR3 end; the germline J gene provides the rest. The rearrangement links TRBV5-1 to TRBJ2-3, with D tentatively TRBD2 (5 bases). Germline V lookup: CDR1 SGHRS, CDR2 YFSETQ. This CDR3 is 12 amino acids long. CDR3 protein: CASSLVGETQYF. The CDR3 DNA, read in part, is TGCGCCAGCAGCTTGGTCGGGGAGACG.

Note on this clone: The read finishes 3 residues shy of the CDR3 end, and the germline J gene is used to complete it. The V call is TRBV5-5, the J call TRBJ1-4; D may be TRBD1 (6 bases). V lost 4 bases and J 8 bases, leaving 15 bases between the germline ends. CDR3 length: 14 amino acids. From germline, CDR1 is SGHKS and CDR2 YYEKEE (reference sequence). The CDR3 region is CASSQDSWQEKLFF. CDR3 bases read: TGTGCCAGCAGCCAGGACAGTTGGCAAGAAAAA. Based on the CDR3 plus reference TRBV5-5 and TRBJ1-4, the full variable domain is DAGVTQSPTHLIKTRGQQVTLRCSPISGHKSVSWYQQVLGQGPQFIFQYYEKEERGRGNFPDRFSARQFPNYSSELNVNALLLGDSALYLCASSQDSWQEKLFFGSGTQLSVL.

About this clone: The DNA ends 3 residues before the CDR3 does, and the rest of the CDR3 is filled in from the germline J gene. The genes are TRBV7-9 and TRBJ2-3; a possible D gene is TRBD2 (6 bases). Trimming stripped 5 bases from V and 2 bases from J, with 14 bases between. The germline CDR1 and CDR2 sequences are SEHNR and FQNEAQ (reference sequence). This CDR3 contains 15 residues. Incomplete CDR3 DNA: TGTGCCAGCAGCCATGATGCGCGGGACACAGATACG. It translates to CASSHDARDTDT. In full, the CDR3 is CASSHDARDTDTQYF.

Regarding this clone: The read stops 3 residues short of the end of the CDR3; the missing end is completed from the germline J gene. The chain couples TRBV5-6 to TRBJ2-5, with D possibly being TRBD2 (5 bases). Germline V gene sequence: CDR1 SGHDT, CDR2 YYEEEE. The CDR3 totals 14 residues. Trimming shortened V by 1 base and J by 5 bases, and 12 bases separated the two germline ends. The CDR3 is CASSLSGNWETQYF. The covered CDR3 bases are TGTGCCAGCAGCTTGTCGGGGAACTGGGAGACC.

On this clone: The CDR3 goes on 3 residues after the read ends, and that part is filled in from the germline J gene. This chain connects TRBV4-2 to TRBJ2-5; TRBD2 aligns across 8 bases. CDR1 and CDR2 from the germline V gene are LGHNA and YNFKEQ. V gave up 0 bases and J gave up 5 bases; unmatched junction bases: 8. The CDR3 spans 16 residues. CDR3 amino acids: CASSQDHGLAPETQYF. The DNA read from the CDR3 is TGTGCCAGCAGCCAAGATCATGGACTAGCTCCGGAGACC.

About this clone: With the read ending 3 residues before the CDR3 end, the germline J gene is used to fill in that end. The chain is built from TRBV20-1 and TRBJ2-7; the match to TRBD1 covers 7 bases. Looked up from germline, CDR1 is DFQATT and CDR2 is SNEGSKA (reference sequence). The trim removed 1 base at V and 4 bases at J, leaving 10 bases unmatched. This CDR3 spans 15 amino acids. This CDR3 reads CSARAFQTGSYEQYF. The sequenced part of the CDR3 DNA is TGCAGTGCTAGAGCATTCCAGACAGGGAGTTACGAG.

To note about this clone: With the read ending 3 residues before the CDR3 end, the germline J gene is used to fill in that end. This chain joins TRBV30 and TRBJ2-5; 14 bases map to TRBD2. With V trimmed by 2 bases and J by 7 bases, 27 bases remained unmatched. Per the germline V gene, CDR1 is GTSNPN and CDR2 is SVGIG (reference sequence). The CDR3 is 22 residues long. CDR3 protein: CAWSPKYHTPGLAGDDYGTQYF. CDR3 DNA, as far as it was read: TGTGCCTGGAGTCCAAAGTACCATACGCCGGGACTAGCGGGAGATGATTACGGGACC.

Remarks on this clone: The read stops 3 residues short of the end of the CDR3; the missing end is completed from the germline J gene. V gene TRBV7-6 combines with J gene TRBJ2-1, with D perhaps TRBD1 (5 bases). V gave up 4 bases and J gave up 5 bases, with 9 bases separating them. Germline V gives CDR1 SGHVS, CDR2 FNYEAQ. CDR3 size: 13 residues. CDR3 DNA (partial): TGTGCCAGCAGCTCAGGACAAAACAATGAG. Protein sequence: CASSSGQNNE. The whole CDR3 sequence is CASSSGQNNEQFF. The full variable domain, its missing parts supplied by reference TRBV7-6 and TRBJ2-1, is GAGVSQSPRYKVTKRGQDVALRCDPISGHVSLYWYRQALGQGPEFLTYFNYEAQQDKSGLPNDRFSAERPEGSISTLTIQRTEQRDSAMYRCASSSGQNNEQFFGPGTRLTVL.

Regarding this clone: The read terminates 3 residues ahead of where the CDR3 ends, so the germline J gene completes it. The V call is TRBV5-6, the J call TRBJ1-1; no reliable D call. CDR3 length: 12 residues. Germline lookup yields CDR1 SGHDT and CDR2 YYEEEE. With 0 bases removed from V and 7 bases from J, the gap between germline ends came to 7 bases. The CDR3 bases that were read are TGTGCCAGCAGCTTGGTAGGGCGTGAA. This sequence encodes CASSLVGRE. The complete CDR3 reads CASSLVGREAFF.

As to this clone: The read stops 3 residues short of the end of the CDR3; the missing end is completed from the germline J gene. J is TRBJ1-3 and V is TRBV2; D is ambiguous. Trimming took off 1 base at V and 0 bases at J, with 10 bases between the two ends. Germline V gives CDR1 SNHLY, CDR2 FYNNEI. The CDR3 is 16 residues long. CDR3 DNA, as far as it was read: TGTGCCAGCAGTGAAGAGGGCTTGGGCTCTGGAAACACC. Protein sequence: CASSEEGLGSGNT. The whole CDR3 sequence is CASSEEGLGSGNTIYF.

Comments on this clone: The read comes to an end 3 residues before the CDR3 does, leaving the germline J gene to fill in the end. The genes are TRBV18 and TRBJ1-2, with no clear D. This CDR3 region has 13 residues. Germline CDR1 is KGHSH and CDR2 is LQKENI. The V and J ends lost 1 base and 3 bases respectively, with 6 bases between them. This CDR3 is CASSPQGDYGYTF. The covered CDR3 bases are TGTGCCAGCTCACCACAGGGCGACTATGGC. Full variable domain (remainder filled in from reference TRBV18 and TRBJ1-2): NAGVMQNPRHLVRRRGQEARLRCSPMKGHSHVYWYRQLPEEGLKFMVYLQKENIIDESGMPKERFSAEFPKEGPSILRIQQVVRGDSAAYFCASSPQGDYGYTFGSGTRLTVV.

CDR3 in amino acids: CASSEGQGAGNEQFF. The CDR3 DNA, read in part, is TGCGCCAGCAGTGAAGGACAGGGGGCAGGCAATGAG. The V call is TRBV10-1, the J call TRBJ2-1; 11 nucleotides line up with TRBD1. With the read ending 3 residues before the CDR3 end, the germline J gene is used to fill in that end. J gave up 6 bases and V 3 bases, and 4 bases lay outside the gene matches. The length of the CDR3 is 15 residues. Per the germline V gene, CDR1 is WNHNN and CDR2 is SYGVQD (reference sequence).

On this clone: The read stops 3 residues short of the end of the CDR3; the missing end is completed from the germline J gene. The chain combines TRBV18 with TRBJ1-2; tentatively, D is TRBD1 (5 bases). The CDR3 is made up of 14 amino acids. Germline CDR1 and CDR2: KGHSH and LQKENI. The CDR3 sequence is CASSSKTGGSVYTF. CDR3 DNA (partial): TGTGCCAGCTCCTCCAAAACAGGAGGTTCTGTT.

Concerning this clone: The missing CDR3 end, 3 residues past where the read stops, is filled in from the germline J gene. This sequence joins TRBV30 and TRBJ1-3; TRBD1 agrees at 7 bases. This CDR3 comprises 16 residues. The germline V gene has CDR1 GTSNPN and CDR2 SVGIG (reference sequence). With 2 bases clipped from V and 0 bases from J, the junction kept 7 bases outside the gene matches. CDR3: CAWSPEPGGSGNTIYF. The sequenced part of the CDR3 DNA is TGTGCCTGGAGTCCCGAACCAGGGGGCTCTGGAAACACC.

Remarks on this clone: Read data end 3 residues before the CDR3 end; the end is taken from the germline J gene. The J gene is TRBJ1-4, the V gene TRBV28; TRBD1 agrees at 8 bases. V lost 6 bases to trimming and J lost 0 bases; unmatched junction nucleotides: 6. This CDR3 spans 16 amino acids. Germline values: CDR1 MDHEN, CDR2 SYDVKM. The sequenced CDR3 bases are TGTGCCAGCAGAGACTACAGGGGGGCAACTAATGAAAAA. Translated: CASRDYRGATNEK. In full, the CDR3 reads CASRDYRGATNEKLFF.

As regards this clone: The CDR3 end lies 3 residues beyond the end of the read and is filled in from the germline J gene. V gene TRBV7-9 combines with J gene TRBJ2-1; D uncertain. Trimming took 4 bases from V and 8 from J, leaving 3 bases between them. This CDR3 spans 10 amino acids. Germline lookup yields CDR1 SEHNR and CDR2 FQNEAQ (reference sequence). The part of the CDR3 DNA that was read is TGTGCCAGCAGCTGGCATGAG. Translation gives CASSWHE. The entire CDR3 protein is CASSWHEQFF.

On this clone itself: The CDR3 end falls 3 residues outside the read, so it is completed with the germline J gene. This chain uses TRBV14 with TRBJ2-7, with TRBD1 matching 9 bases. CDR3 length: 14 residues. From germline, CDR1 is SGHDN and CDR2 FVKESK. V trimming: 1 base; J trimming: 3 bases; junction bases outside the gene matches: 1. The DNA read from the CDR3 is TGTGCCAGCAGCCAAGGACAGGGGGACTACGAG. Its translation is CASSQGQGDYE. The whole CDR3 is CASSQGQGDYEQYF.

Details on this clone: Read sequence stops 3 residues before the CDR3 end, and the germline J gene provides the missing end. The rearrangement joins TRBV5-1 to TRBJ2-3; 7 bases line up with TRBD1. CDR3 length equals 18 residues. Germline V lookup: CDR1 SGHRS, CDR2 YFSETQ. V lost 0 bases, J lost 3 bases, and 13 bases stayed unmatched. The CDR3 DNA, read in part, is TGCGCCAGCAGCTTGGCCTACGGGACAGCGACGTTGACAGATACG. It is translated as CASSLAYGTATLTDT. The whole CDR3 protein is CASSLAYGTATLTDTQYF.

With regard to this clone: The read terminates 3 residues before the CDR3 end, so the remaining end is supplied by the germline J gene. The chain has TRBV29-1 and TRBJ1-1; D not resolved. Germline V lookup: CDR1 SQVTM, CDR2 ANQGSEA. This CDR3 has 11 residues. With 5 bases removed from V and 2 bases from J, the gap between germline ends came to 6 bases. The CDR3 region is CSVRSNTEAFF. The sequenced part of the CDR3 DNA is TGCAGCGTTCGGTCCAACACTGAA.

CDR3 residues: CASSQPAGDETQYF. CDR3 bases read: TGTGCCAGCAGTCAACCAGCGGGAGACGAGACG. This chain uses TRBV6-2 or TRBV6-3 with TRBJ2-3, with 8 bases identical to TRBD2. The read halts 3 residues ahead of the CDR3 end, with the missing end drawn from the germline J gene. The CDR3 consists of 14 residues. The germline gives CDR1 MNHEY, CDR2 SVGEGT.